The sequence of this T cell receptor beta chain was determined in a study of T cells in Graves' hyperthyroidism and ophthalmopathy. This clonotype was observed a handful of times. The ends were cut back, 0 bases at V and 4 bases at J, with 12 bases in the middle. Per germline, CDR1 GTSNPN and CDR2 SVGIG (reference sequence). This CDR3 contains 14 residues. Researchers amplified the TCR beta CDR3 regions from RNA transcripts. A first-round RT-PCR of the TCR CDR3 used the HTBI primer set. TCRdb processed the multiplex PCR reads anew with MiXCR; each CDR3 protein has one entry. Among roughly 570,000 distinct CDR3 sequences listed, 15% to 18% were seen once.

Sequencing input: blood. J is TRBJ1-1 and V is TRBV30; perhaps TRBD1 as D (6 bases). This sequence originates from a young woman with Graves' hyperthyroidism. As DNA, the CDR3 is TGTGCCTGGAGTGTAGGGGGAGGTGGCACTGAAGCTTTCTTT. Protein sequence: CAWSVGGGGTEAFF.